This section outlines one T cell receptor beta chain sequence together with its context. What it binds is unknown. The data derive from a study of T-cell memory formation after mild COVID-19. Study results and caveats: A balance of CD4 and CD8 characterized clones contracting day 15 to 85, whereas later expanders leaned CD4+. A second wave of clones peaked on day 37, and their SARS-CoV-2 specificity went unconfirmed.

The 5'RACE method, run with constant-segment primers, produced TCR alpha and TCR beta cDNA libraries (carrying sample barcodes and UMIs). Using its own MiXCR run on the 5' RACE reads, TCRdb lists one record per CDR3 protein. The sample records fewer than 300,000 distinct CDR3 sequences, roughly 18% being singletons. V dropped 7 bases and J dropped 8; count of bases not matched to a gene: 7. The CDR3 covers 13 residues. Per germline, CDR1 LGHNA and CDR2 YNFKEQ. Sequencing was done on a sample of PBMCs or a T cell subset sorted from them (not recorded which). The chain recombines TRBV4-2 with TRBJ1-4; 7 bases align to TRBD1. The receptor comes from a man between 18 and 35 years old who had mild COVID-19 (a few samples of this study predate the infection). Cell type and time point are not known. The CDR3 loop is CASTDREGEKLFF. CDR3 nucleotide sequence: TGTGCCAGCACTGACAGGGAGGGCGAAAAACTGTTTTTT.